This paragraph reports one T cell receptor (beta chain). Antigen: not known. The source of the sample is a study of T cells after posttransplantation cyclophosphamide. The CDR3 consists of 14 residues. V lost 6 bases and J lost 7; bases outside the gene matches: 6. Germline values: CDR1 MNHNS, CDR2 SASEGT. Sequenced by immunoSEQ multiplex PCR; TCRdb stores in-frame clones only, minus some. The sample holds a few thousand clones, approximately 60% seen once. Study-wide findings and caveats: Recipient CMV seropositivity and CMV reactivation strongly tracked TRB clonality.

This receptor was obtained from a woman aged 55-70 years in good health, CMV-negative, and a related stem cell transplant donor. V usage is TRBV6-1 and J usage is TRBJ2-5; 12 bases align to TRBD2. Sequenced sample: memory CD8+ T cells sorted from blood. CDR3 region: CASSRLAGAGTQYF. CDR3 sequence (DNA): TGTGCCAGCAGCCGACTAGCGGGAGCAGGGACCCAGTACTTC.